The 17 T cell receptor beta chains reported below all come from one sample, sequenced in a study of cytomegalovirus exposure and HLA in healthy donors. Use of 60 Vbeta and 13 Jbeta primers characterized the PCR. Assay: immunoSEQ multiplex PCR; the TCRdb copy retains only in-frame clones and omits some. The sample carries 95,000 to 150,000 clones, 65% to 80% recorded once. The sequencing input was PBMCs. The receptor set was obtained from a human donor in good health.

On this clone: The junction departs from the called germline gene at one end, perhaps through a read error. The chain carries TRBV7-9 and TRBJ2-7; TRBD2 agrees at 7 bases. The CDR3 has 16 amino acids. Per the germline V gene, CDR1 is SEHNR and CDR2 is FQNEAQ (reference sequence). CDR3 DNA: TGTTCCAGCAGCTTAGTTCGGGGGAGGGCCCGCTACGAGCAGTACTTC. Translating gives CSSSLVRGRARYEQYF.

The chain uses TRBV29-1 and TRBJ1-2; D may be TRBD1 (6 bases). The CDR3 has 13 amino acids. Per the germline V gene, CDR1 is SQVTM and CDR2 is ANQGSEA. The V end lost 0 bases, the J end lost 3 bases, and 8 bases lay between the germline ends. The chain's CDR3 is CSVEEGADYGYTF. DNA of the CDR3: TGCAGCGTTGAAGAGGGGGCGGACTATGGCTACACCTTC.

CDR3 sequence reads: CASSSLLVGSYNEQFF. The CDR3 nucleotides are TGTGCCAGCAGTTCATTACTAGTGGGGTCCTACAATGAGCAGTTCTTC. The chain combines TRBV27 with TRBJ2-1, with D possibly being TRBD2 (5 bases). V lost 4 bases and J lost 1, with 14 bases in between. The CDR3 has 16 residues. Germline V gene lookup returns CDR1 MNHEY and CDR2 SMNVEV (reference sequence).

The chain has TRBV19 and TRBJ1-1; D gene ambiguous. The CDR3 has 13 residues. Per germline, CDR1 LNHDA and CDR2 SQIVND (reference sequence). The V end lost 4 bases, the J end lost 3 bases, and 9 bases lay between the germline ends. The CDR3 loop reads CASSTQIYTEAFF. CDR3 DNA sequence: TGTGCCAGTAGTACCCAGATTTACACTGAAGCTTTCTTT.

The V gene is TRBV6-5, the J gene TRBJ2-3; the D gene is possibly TRBD2 (6 bases). Germline values: CDR1 MNHEY, CDR2 SVGAGI. The CDR3 covers 15 residues. Trimming removed 2 bases at V and 4 bases at J, with 13 bases between. The CDR3 is CASSYGGGTPDTQYF. The CDR3, as DNA: TGTGCCAGCAGTTACGGTGGCGGGACCCCAGATACGCAGTATTTT.

V is TRBV6-5 and J is TRBJ1-2, with TRBD1 matching over 7 bases. The CDR3 length is 15 residues. CDR1 MNHEY and CDR2 SVGAGI come from the germline V gene. With 8 bases clipped from V and 2 bases from J, the junction kept 11 bases outside the gene matches. This CDR3 reads CASRPEGAANYGYTF. CDR3 bases: TGTGCCAGCCGACCCGAGGGGGCCGCCAACTATGGCTACACCTTC.

This chain uses TRBV27 with TRBJ1-4; D remains ambiguous. This CDR3 contains 14 residues. The ends were cut back, 4 bases at V and 2 bases at J, with 8 bases in the middle. CDR1 is MNHEY and CDR2 is SMNVEV in the germline V gene (reference sequence). CDR3 DNA sequence: TGTGCCAGCAGTTATTTCTCCACTAATGAAAAACTGTTTTTT. Translating gives CASSYFSTNEKLFF.

This chain uses TRBV28 with TRBJ2-7, with TRBD1 as a possible D gene (6 bases). The germline gives CDR1 MDHEN, CDR2 SYDVKM. The V end was cut by 5 bases, the J end by 4 bases, with 15 bases between. The CDR3 length is 14 residues. The CDR3 nucleotides read TGTGCCAGCAGTGGCAGGGGCCCTCCTTACGAGCAGTACTTC. This encodes CASSGRGPPYEQYF. Full variable domain (rest looked up from reference TRBV28 and TRBJ2-7): DVKVTQSSRYLVKRTGEKVFLECVQDMDHENMFWYRQDPGLGLRLIYFSYDVKMKEKGDIPEGYSVSREKKERFSLILESASTNQTSMYLCASSGRGPPYEQYFGPGTRLTVT.

The chain couples TRBV4-2 to TRBJ2-1; the D is unclear. Between the trimmed V and J ends, which lost 1 base and 12 bases, there was a span of 10 bases. CDR1 and CDR2 (germline): LGHNA, YNFKEQ. This CDR3 spans 12 amino acids. The CDR3 DNA reads as TGTGCCAGCAGCCAAGTAAGAGAGTGGCAGTTCTTC. It yields the protein CASSQVREWQFF.

In DNA form, the CDR3 reads TGTGCCATCAGTACTAGCGGGAGGGGCAATGAGCAGTTCTTC. Encoded protein: CAISTSGRGNEQFF. This sequence joins TRBV10-3 and TRBJ2-1; 13 bases line up with TRBD2. The ends lost 5 bases at V and 6 bases at J; junction bases unmatched: 1. The germline CDR1 and CDR2 sequences are ENHRY and SYGVKD. The CDR3 spans 14 residues.

This sequence joins TRBV29-1 and TRBJ1-2, with TRBD1 identical over 7 bases. The CDR3 has 14 amino acids. Trimming at V came to 1 base and at J to 3 bases, leaving 5 bases not matched to a gene. Germline V lookup: CDR1 SQVTM, CDR2 ANQGSEA. The CDR3 DNA follows: TGCAGCGTTGAAGTCCGAACAGGGGACTATGGCTACACCTTC. It codes for CSVEVRTGDYGYTF. Together with reference TRBV29-1 and TRBJ1-2, the CDR3 gives the full variable domain: SAVISQKPSRDICQRGTSLTIQCQVDSQVTMMFWYRQQPGQSLTLIATANQGSEATYESGFVIDKFPISRPNLTFSTLTVSNMSPEDSSIYLCSVEVRTGDYGYTFGSGTRLTVV.

J is TRBJ2-1 and V is TRBV6-5; possibly TRBD1 for D (5 bases). CDR3 length: 13 amino acids. Per the germline V gene, CDR1 is MNHEY and CDR2 is SVGAGI. V was cut by 8 bases and J by 5 bases, with 13 bases left in between. The CDR3 is CASVQALNNEQFF. The CDR3 bases are TGTGCCAGCGTACAGGCGCTCAACAATGAGCAGTTCTTC.

The gene calls are TRBV6-1 and TRBJ2-5, with D possibly TRBD1 on 6 matching bases. The CDR3 sequence is 13 residues long. Trimming pared 5 bases from V and 11 bases from J, leaving 18 bases between. Per the germline V gene, CDR1 is MNHNS and CDR2 is SASEGT. DNA of the CDR3: TGTGCCAGCAGTCTACAGGGAGTTAGTGAGCAGTACTTC. This sequence encodes CASSLQGVSEQYF.

With respect to this clone: Other DNA sequences in the same sample also yield this CDR3. The V call is TRBV9, the J call TRBJ2-5; TRBD1 matches 9 bases. Germline V gene data show CDR1 as SGDLS and CDR2 as YYNGEE. The junction had 4 bases not matched to a gene; V was cut back by 5 bases and J by 2 bases. This CDR3 has 14 amino acids. CDR3 nucleotide sequence: TGTGCCAGCAGTATAGGGACAGGGCAAGAGACCCAGTACTTC. This gives the protein CASSIGTGQETQYF. Full variable domain (rest looked up from reference TRBV9 and TRBJ2-5): DSGVTQTPKHLITATGQRVTLRCSPRSGDLSVYWYQQSLDQGLQFLIQYYNGEERAKGNILERFSAQQFPDLHSELNLSSLELGDSALYFCASSIGTGQETQYFGPGTRLLVL.

The rearrangement links TRBV5-1 to TRBJ2-5; D not resolved. Germline V CDR1 and CDR2: SGHRS, YFSETQ. The CDR3 totals 15 residues. V was pared by 0 bases and J by 4 bases, with 13 bases between. The CDR3 DNA follows: TGCGCCAGCAGCTTGGTGTCAGGCCTTCGAGAGACCCAGTACTTC. This encodes CASSLVSGLRETQYF.

A single count supports this clone. CDR3 DNA sequence: TGCAGCGTTGAAGGTGCGGACAGGAGCTATGGCTACACCTTC. Amino acid sequence: CSVEGADRSYGYTF. The chain uses TRBV29-1 and TRBJ1-2, with TRBD1 matching 7 bases. Germline V gene lookup returns CDR1 SQVTM and CDR2 ANQGSEA. The CDR3 runs to 14 residues. Unmatched junction bases numbered 6, after V lost 1 base and J lost 4 bases. The full variable domain, with the rest looked up from reference TRBV29-1 and TRBJ1-2, is SAVISQKPSRDICQRGTSLTIQCQVDSQVTMMFWYRQQPGQSLTLIATANQGSEATYESGFVIDKFPISRPNLTFSTLTVSNMSPEDSSIYLCSVEGADRSYGYTFGSGTRLTVV.

This sequence joins TRBV7-2 and TRBJ2-5; D not certain. The CDR3 is 16 amino acids. The V gene lost 5 bases and the J gene lost 2 bases, with 18 bases spanning the gap. Germline-derived CDR1 and CDR2 are SGHTA and FQGNSA. The CDR3 nucleotides are TGTGCCAGCAGCCAAAGTCAGGCAGTATCACAAGAGACCCAGTACTTC. It is translated as CASSQSQAVSQETQYF.